This TCR beta chain stems from a study of cytomegalovirus exposure and HLA in healthy donors (dated by TCRdb to the late 2010s). Study-level background: In an earlier analysis of under 750 of the donors, about 260 Gb of sequence data and approximately 100 million unique TCR beta sequences from about 179 million T cells were reported. Among the roughly 410 genotyped donors, more than 70% belonged to the genetic ancestry cluster associated with self-reported Caucasian donors. A later genetic analysis used genome-wide SNP genotypes for 398 of the 666 donors, treating that subset as a discovery cohort. All discovery cohort repertoires had been generated on a single sequencing platform. The study combined high-throughput TCR immunosequencing, statistical association of individual TCRs with disease status, and machine learning to predict cytomegalovirus infection status. The study used immunosequencing to profile the T cell repertoires of several hundred subjects and linked those repertoires to cytomegalovirus serostatus. Rather than drawing on any new phenotypic data, the later analysis identified candidate immune exposures from TCR beta sequences and the way those sequences occurred across donors. A separate validation cohort of roughly 130 different subjects was used in addition to the roughly 670-subject first cohort. On average, about 240,000 unique TCR beta nucleotide sequences were sequenced per donor among 398 genotyped donors of the cohort, with approximately 18% of those sequences being non-productive. About 300 gigabases of sequencing data and around 87 million unique TCR sequences were included in an early release covering several hundred HLA-typed donors. An earlier analysis of several hundred of the donors applied high-throughput TCR beta sequencing to assess whether each TCR beta V gene segment acted as functional or pseudogenic. A later analysis re-examined previously published TCR beta repertoires from over 500 donors and added high-resolution HLA genotyping to investigate patterns of TCR occurrence. The aim of the study was to test whether cataloging public T cell receptors could identify signatures of past pathogen exposure. HLA typing covered class I and class II loci at four-digit resolution. Alongside the repertoire data, information on donor age, sex, ethnicity and CMV serostatus was compiled. Typing coverage varied by locus: about 620-640 donors for A, B, C, DRB1 and DQB1; about 520 for DQA1; 606 for DPA1; 450 to 480 for DPB1. Because of strong linkage in the cohort, roughly 5 DR-DQ haplotypes were treated as single units for association and clustering. Results the study describes overall, beyond this receptor: According to a later analysis, most CMV-associated TCR beta chains appeared to be HLA-restricted, and the HLA associations seemed to be driven largely by CMV exposure. In a later analysis, more than 15,000 TCR beta sequences were associated with specific HLA alleles at a false discovery rate of 0.05. Linkage disequilibrium might explain the correlated functional status among segregating V segments, but an unknown experimental factor could not be excluded. Compared with the roughly 710-donor mean, donors in an Asian-associated ancestry cluster had fewer N-insertions in productive TCRs, according to a later genetic analysis. Because counts were too low, roughly 17 rarely observed V segments, including chromosome 9 orphons, were left out of the earlier analysis of approximately 500 of the donors. In a later analysis, several top co-occurrence clusters were reported to appear linked to parvovirus B19, influenza, CMV and Epstein-Barr virus. The cohort was sequenced for TCR beta chains only, and without alpha or paired-chain data the features that could be detected were limited. A few of the identified cytomegalovirus-associated TCR beta chains were confirmed in vitro to be specific for cytomegalovirus antigens. Because some donors lacked HLA typing at each locus, the association tests relied only on the typed subset. Across donors, most TCR sequences were observed very rarely, whereas some public TCRs were present in many individuals. The authors suggested that the approach could potentially be extended to other disease states and immunological phenotypes. CMV serostatus was the only immune exposure information available for the cohort. In a later analysis, HLA-associated TCR beta chains showed more clonal expansion and lower generation probabilities than non-associated chains that were equally common. Cytomegalovirus status was reported to be diagnosed by the classifier with high specificity and sensitivity in both the original and validation cohorts. An association between a missense DCLRE1C variant and V-gene and J-gene trimming of TCR beta chains was found in a later genetic analysis and replicated in an independent cohort. The study gave a list of 150 to 200 TCR beta chains associated with cytomegalovirus. A further reported finding was that TCR beta sequences accurately predicted the HLA-A and HLA-B alleles for most subjects in the first cohort. A cluster of highly shared sequence variants was judged likely to represent a technical artifact of the sequencing pipeline. Sequencing depth was assumed to be roughly uniform across donors in the presence/absence analyses, though that assumption may not hold. The 87-base-pair reads could not distinguish some IMGT-functional V segments, including TRBV6-2 and TRBV6-3, so those segments were excluded. When HLA alleles, especially DR and DQ, strongly co-occurred, attributing TCR associations to individual alleles was difficult. In a later analysis, TCR association rates were found to vary across HLA loci, with the most associated TCRs seen for DRB1 alleles and the fewest for HLA-C alleles. In an earlier analysis of 587 of the donors, most TCR beta V segments were observed in productive rearrangements about 87% or about 30% of the time, broadly matching IMGT annotations.

The cohort consisted of some 730 healthy bone marrow donors. At the time of sampling, all cohort members were nominally healthy, though unrecorded immune exposures were likely present. CMV serostatus was recorded as positive for about 300 and negative for about 50% of the 666 cohort members, whereas no CMV serostatus was recorded for the donor in question. Every donor gave a peripheral blood sample, and the peripheral blood mononuclear cells from that sample were used for TCR beta sequencing. Genomic DNA extraction from the blood cell samples was performed with the Qiagen DNeasy Blood Extraction Kit. The library came from the immunoSEQ multiplex PCR assay. For the multiplex PCR, a mixture combining 60 forward primers for TCR Vbeta segments and 13 reverse primers for TCR Jbeta segments was used. A multiplex PCR assay on genomic DNA amplified the CDR3 region of rearranged TCR beta genes. The amplified TCR beta libraries were sequenced on the Illumina HiSeq System as 87-base-pair reads. From the authors' description of their analysis: A later analysis counted some 74 million unique TCR beta chains across the 666 repertoires, and around 9.9 million of these chains were shared by at least two donors. Raw reads were error-corrected and collapsed into unique sequences by a nearest-neighbor algorithm in which closely related sequences were merged to remove PCR and sequencing errors. To assign V, D and J gene segments, CDR3 sequences were aligned to IMGT reference sequences. For a sequence to be retained, a match of at least six nucleotides was required to both a V gene segment and a J gene segment. Rearrangements were classified as productive when the CDR3 lacked stop codons and remained in frame with V and J, and all other rearrangements were classified as non-productive. CDR3 was defined by IMGT convention, running from the second conserved V-encoded cysteine to the conserved J-encoded phenylalanine. Sequences without an unambiguous match to a single V gene segment were excluded from the earlier analysis of 587 of the donors. In an earlier analysis of almost 600 of the donors, a V segment was called functional when productive rearrangements were above 56.7%, and segregating when the standard deviation between donors exceeded 5%. A statistical classification framework was built to diagnose cytomegalovirus status from the catalog of TCR beta chain sequences. V and J gene assignment, in a later analysis, came from comparing TCR nucleotide sequences with IMGT/GENE-DB human TR gene sequences. A later analysis assigned CDR3 sequences and most-parsimonious VDJ recombination scenarios with the TCRdist pipeline. In a later analysis, each TCR beta chain was defined by its CDR3 amino acid sequence together with its V-gene family, and reads lacking a unique V-gene family were excluded. In a later analysis, fewer than 600 highly shared, low-generation-probability nucleotide sequences were removed to address suspected cross-contamination and a sequencing artifact. In a later analysis, a clonal expansion index for each public chain was calculated from normalized within-repertoire ranks of inferred template counts. In a later analysis, generation probabilities were computed with a VDJ recombination model fitted to out-of-frame rearrangements, and the resulting probabilities were checked against IGoR. In a later analysis, TCR-TCR, TCR-HLA and TCR-CMV co-occurrence was scored with hypergeometric tests, and a repertoire-size bias correction was applied to TCR pairs. In a later analysis, false discovery rates were estimated by permuting HLA or CMV assignments 20 times. In a later analysis, co-occurring TCRs were grouped using DBSCAN, and TCRdist sequence similarity was added for clustering within HLA-allele-positive subsets. Repertoires with fewer than 30,000 or more than 120,000 public chains were left out of co-occurrence clustering, as were a handful of repertoires with anomalous nucleotide sharing. TCRdb carries this immuneACCESS record with in-frame sequences only. Its versions omit some clonotypes, under half of them owing to an unresolved V gene in the studies checked, with the rest unexplained. The V and J calls and clone size were taken over from that table, and D and trimming were inferred from the DNA. The sample profile shows over 95,000 clones; around three quarters of them were found once. Jointly, the top ten make up approximately 2% of the sample.

From the cysteine up to the phenylalanine, the CDR3 has a length of 14 residues. Only the CDR3 portion is preserved as DNA: 42 bases, with reading frame beginning at the first base. For CDR1 and CDR2, the germline V gene lists LGHNA and YNFKEQ. Compared with germline, V lacks 3 bases and J lacks 6 bases; bases without a gene match: 6. A note on this clone: Its antigen specificity is not known. Base quality data are lacking; no much larger clone is found one base away.

Sequencing was carried out using PBMCs. The clonotype comes from a human donor in good health. Here the chain combines TRBV4-2 and TRBJ2-3; the junction holds 7 bases that match TRBD2. The nucleotide sequence is given as TGTGCCAGCAGCCAGCGACTAGCCGGGGATACGCAGTATTTT. The encoded protein is CASSQRLAGDTQYF.